Presented here are 5 T cell receptor beta chains from one specimen sequenced in a study of cytomegalovirus exposure and HLA in healthy donors. 60 Vbeta and 13 Jbeta primers were used in PCR. The table came from immunoSEQ multiplex PCR; TCRdb's copy has only in-frame clones and leaves some out. The repertoire has about 110,000 clones, about four fifths of them found once; the top ten carry 1.3%. The sample comprised PBMCs. The receptor set was obtained from a young man in good health and CMV-seronegative.

The chain couples TRBV10-3 to TRBJ1-1, with TRBD1 matching 9 bases. J gave up 1 base and V 11 bases, and 5 bases lay outside the gene matches. Germline V gene lookup returns CDR1 ENHRY and CDR2 SYGVKD. CDR3 length equals 13 residues. CDR3 residues: CAATGGSNTEAFF. The CDR3 DNA follows: TGTGCCGCCACAGGGGGCTCGAACACTGAAGCTTTCTTT.

The gene calls are TRBV10-3 and TRBJ1-3; TRBD1 matches 8 bases. J gave up 0 bases and V 4 bases, and 8 bases lay outside the gene matches. Per the germline V gene, CDR1 is ENHRY and CDR2 is SYGVKD. CDR3 length: 17 residues. CDR3 DNA sequence: TGTGCCATCAGTGCCGACAGGGGAATGGGCTCTGGAAACACCATATATTTT. It yields the protein CAISADRGMGSGNTIYF.

CDR3 DNA: TGTGCCTGGAGTGGTGTTAGACTAGCGGGGGGCACAGATACGCAGTATTTT. Residues: CAWSGVRLAGGTDTQYF. The rearrangement links TRBV30 to TRBJ2-3; 12 bases match TRBD2. Unmatched junction bases numbered 6, after V lost 1 base and J lost 1 base. The CDR3 has 17 residues. Per germline, CDR1 GTSNPN and CDR2 SVGIG (reference sequence).

The chain recombines TRBV11-2 with TRBJ2-4, with D perhaps matching TRBD1 (5 bases). The CDR3 contains 15 residues. Between the trimmed V and J ends, which lost 1 base and 3 bases, there was a span of 10 bases. Germline V gives CDR1 SGHAT, CDR2 FQNNGV. CDR3 nucleotide sequence: TGTGCCAGCAGCTTAGGCAGGGCCCTCAAAAACATTCAGTACTTC. Encoded protein: CASSLGRALKNIQYF.

The chain is built from TRBV18 and TRBJ1-5; perhaps TRBD1 as D (5 bases). Germline loops: CDR1 KGHSH, CDR2 LQKENI. There are 14 residues in the CDR3. Trimming took off 2 bases at V and 10 bases at J, with 15 bases between the two ends. The CDR3 reads CASSPNRLHHPQHF. CDR3 coding DNA: TGTGCCAGCTCACCAAACAGGCTCCACCATCCCCAGCATTTT.